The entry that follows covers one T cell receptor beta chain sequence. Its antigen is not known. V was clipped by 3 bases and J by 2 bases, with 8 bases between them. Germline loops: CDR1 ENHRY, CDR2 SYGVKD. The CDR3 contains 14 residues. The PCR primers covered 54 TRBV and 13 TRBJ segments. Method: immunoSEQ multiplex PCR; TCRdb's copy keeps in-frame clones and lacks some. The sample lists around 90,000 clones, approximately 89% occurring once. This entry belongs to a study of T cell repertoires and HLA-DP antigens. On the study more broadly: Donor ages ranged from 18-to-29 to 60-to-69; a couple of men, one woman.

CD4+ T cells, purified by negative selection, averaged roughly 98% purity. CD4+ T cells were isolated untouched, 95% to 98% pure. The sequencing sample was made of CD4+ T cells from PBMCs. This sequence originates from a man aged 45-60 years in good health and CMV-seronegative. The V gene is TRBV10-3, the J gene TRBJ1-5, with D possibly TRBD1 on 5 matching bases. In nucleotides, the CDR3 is TGTGCCATCAGTGATGGGGGGGGCAATCAGCCCCAGCATTTT. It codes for CAISDGGGNQPQHF.